A single sample gave rise to the 24 T cell receptor beta chains below, sequenced in a study of blood T cell repertoires in COVID-19. Sequenced by immunoSEQ multiplex PCR; TCRdb stores in-frame clones only, minus some. The sample lists 65,000 to 75,000 clones, more than 75% occurring once. Sequencing was performed on peripheral blood. The receptors shown here come from a man between 45 and 60 years old with acute or convalescent COVID-19.

The gene calls are TRBV3-1 (or the pseudogene TRBV3-2) and TRBJ1-2; D unresolved. The germline V and J ends were trimmed by 4 bases and 8 bases, with 17 bases remaining between them. This CDR3 has 14 amino acids. Germline CDR1 LGHDT, CDR2 YNNKEL (reference sequence). The CDR3 DNA sequence: TGTGCCAGCAGCCCACCCACTAACTCGGGGGGCTACACCTTC. This encodes CASSPPTNSGGYTF.

V and J are TRBV6-6 and TRBJ1-2; D is perhaps TRBD1 (6 bases). Deletions cut 4 bases from V and 8 bases from J, with 8 bases between. Germline V gene lookup returns CDR1 MNHNY and CDR2 SVGAGI (reference sequence). The CDR3 has 11 residues. CDR3 nucleotides: TGTGCCAGCAGTTTGGACAGCGGCTACACCTTC. This codes for CASSLDSGYTF.

This clone was recorded once. The chain has TRBV4-1 and TRBJ2-7; 11 nucleotides match TRBD2. The CDR3 length is 15 residues. Germline CDR1 is MGHRA and CDR2 is YSYEKL. V lost 0 bases to trimming and J lost 3 bases; unmatched junction nucleotides: 1. CDR3 in DNA: TGCGCCAGCAGCCAAGACCTAGCGGGAGGCTACGAGCAGTACTTC. Translated: CASSQDLAGGYEQYF.

J is TRBJ1-4 and V is TRBV6-5; D is ambiguous. Germline loops: CDR1 MNHEY, CDR2 SVGAGI. Trimming took off 7 bases at V and 8 bases at J, with 20 bases between the two ends. CDR3 length: 15 amino acids. CDR3 in amino acids: CASIGWVSGSEKLFF. The CDR3 DNA sequence: TGTGCCAGCATTGGGTGGGTCTCAGGCAGCGAAAAACTGTTTTTT.

The chain is built from TRBV6-2 or TRBV6-3 and TRBJ2-1, with 9 bases matching TRBD1. The J segment lost 2 bases and the V segment lost 0 bases, leaving 2 bases of the junction unmatched. Germline CDR1 is MNHEY and CDR2 is SVGEGT. The CDR3 extends over 16 amino acids. The CDR3 DNA follows: TGTGCCAGCAGTTACTCTTACAGGGGGCCCTACAATGAGCAGTTCTTC. Its protein is CASSYSYRGPYNEQFF.

With regard to this clone: Other nucleotide sequences from this sample produce the same CDR3. The chain employs TRBV10-3 and TRBJ2-1; possible D gene TRBD2, 5 bases. CDR1 and CDR2 (germline): ENHRY, SYGVKD. Trimming shortened V by 0 bases and J by 3 bases, and 9 bases separated the two germline ends. This CDR3 contains 15 residues. CDR3 DNA: TGTGCCATCAGTGAGTCGGGTGGGAGCTACAATGAGCAGTTCTTC. Translating gives CAISESGGSYNEQFF.

The genes are TRBV27 and TRBJ2-5; perhaps TRBD2 as D (6 bases). The CDR3 is 14 amino acids. V lost 6 bases and J 6 bases, leaving 17 bases between the germline ends. Germline V lookup: CDR1 MNHEY, CDR2 SMNVEV (reference sequence). The CDR3 loop reads CASRPSGVGKTQYF. DNA of the CDR3: TGTGCCAGCAGGCCCTCGGGGGTCGGAAAGACCCAGTACTTC.

The sample holds a few counts of this clone. V and J are TRBV27 and TRBJ2-7; 8 bases match TRBD1. The germline V gene has CDR1 MNHEY and CDR2 SMNVEV (reference sequence). The length of the CDR3 is 15 residues. The V and J ends lost 3 bases and 5 bases, in that order; junction bases with no gene match: 9. The CDR3 here is CASSLRTGNSNEQYF. The CDR3 DNA is TGTGCCAGCAGTTTGCGGACAGGGAATTCAAACGAGCAGTACTTC.

This chain connects TRBV4-1 to TRBJ1-5; 8 bases match TRBD1. The CDR3 sequence is 15 residues long. Germline V lookup: CDR1 MGHRA, CDR2 YSYEKL. V lost 4 bases, J lost 2 bases, and 4 bases stayed unmatched. The CDR3 protein is CASSPTGAGNQPQHF. The CDR3 nucleotides read TGCGCCAGCAGCCCGACAGGGGCGGGCAATCAGCCCCAGCATTTT.

This sequence joins TRBV3-1 (or the pseudogene TRBV3-2) and TRBJ2-3; D not certain. The germline V gene encodes CDR1 LGHDT and CDR2 YNNKEL (reference sequence). This CDR3 comprises 14 residues. Between the trimmed V and J ends, which lost 0 bases and 5 bases, there was a span of 9 bases. The CDR3 bases are TGTGCCAGCAGCCAAGACAGAAATCGAGATACGCAGTATTTT. Translated, it gives CASSQDRNRDTQYF.

The rearrangement uses TRBV7-9 and TRBJ1-4, with TRBD1 identical over 9 bases. Looked up from germline, CDR1 is SEHNR and CDR2 is FQNEAQ (reference sequence). The CDR3 is 15 amino acids. The V segment lost 5 bases and the J segment 7 bases; nucleotides outside the gene matches: 8. The CDR3 DNA is TGTGCCAGCAGCCCACCCGGGACAGGGACTGAAAAACTGTTTTTT. Its translation: CASSPPGTGTEKLFF.

J is TRBJ1-5 and V is TRBV18; 8 bases are a match to TRBD1. V lost 4 bases, J lost 8 bases, and 7 bases stayed unmatched. Germline CDR1 KGHSH, CDR2 LQKENI. This CDR3 contains 14 residues. This CDR3 reads CASSLGQGSKPQHF. Here the CDR3 DNA reads TGTGCCAGCTCACTAGGACAGGGATCAAAGCCCCAGCATTTT. Full variable domain (outside the CDR3, taken from reference TRBV18 and TRBJ1-5): NAGVMQNPRHLVRRRGQEARLRCSPMKGHSHVYWYRQLPEEGLKFMVYLQKENIIDESGMPKERFSAEFPKEGPSILRIQQVVRGDSAAYFCASSLGQGSKPQHFGDGTRLSIL.

This chain joins TRBV30 and TRBJ1-5, with a tentative D call TRBD1 (6 bases). With 4 bases removed from V and 7 bases from J, the gap between germline ends came to 17 bases. This CDR3 contains 14 residues. Germline CDR1 and CDR2: GTSNPN and SVGIG (reference sequence). The CDR3 here is CAWKGETALQPQHF. The CDR3, as DNA: TGTGCCTGGAAGGGGGAGACAGCTTTGCAGCCCCAGCATTTT.

This chain uses TRBV9 with TRBJ1-6, with 7 bases identical to TRBD1. Losses at the gene ends were 0 bases for V and 4 bases for J; bases not matched to a gene: 7. Per germline, CDR1 SGDLS and CDR2 YYNGEE. The CDR3 totals 17 residues. The CDR3 sequence is CASSVDEGARYNSPLHF. CDR3 sequence (DNA): TGTGCCAGCAGCGTAGACGAGGGGGCGAGATATAATTCACCCCTCCACTTT.

This clone has just one count. The rearrangement links TRBV5-1 to TRBJ2-3; D is undetermined. CDR3 length equals 11 residues. The V end was cut by 1 base, the J end by 6 bases, with 3 bases between. Germline V lookup: CDR1 SGHRS, CDR2 YFSETQ. The CDR3 here is CASSLSDTQYF. In nucleotides, the CDR3 is TGCGCCAGCAGCTTGTCGGATACGCAGTATTTT.

This chain joins TRBV7-9 and TRBJ1-2; 8 nucleotides line up with TRBD1. This CDR3 region has 12 residues. V lost 5 bases and J lost 7; bases outside the gene matches: 3. Germline V gene lookup returns CDR1 SEHNR and CDR2 FQNEAQ (reference sequence). The CDR3 bases are TGTGCCAGCAGCACAGGGGGTCGTGGCTACACCTTC. Amino acid sequence: CASSTGGRGYTF.

This clone has just a few counts. V is TRBV7-2 and J is TRBJ2-5, with D tentatively TRBD2 (6 bases). The germline V gene encodes CDR1 SGHTA and CDR2 FQGNSA. V dropped 5 bases and J dropped 5 bases, with 18 bases sitting between them. The CDR3 consists of 15 residues. CDR3: CASSQAGLLWETQYF. Here the CDR3 DNA reads TGTGCCAGCAGCCAAGCTGGACTACTTTGGGAGACCCAGTACTTC.

The CDR3 DNA is TGTGCCAGCAGACTAACGTCTCAGCCCCAGCATTTT. It encodes CASRLTSQPQHF. The rearrangement joins TRBV28 to TRBJ1-5; D not resolved. Germline assignment: CDR1 MDHEN and CDR2 SYDVKM. Trimming removed 6 bases from V and 6 bases from J, with 9 bases in between. This CDR3 has 12 amino acids.

This rearrangement joins TRBV28 to TRBJ2-7, with D perhaps matching TRBD1 (6 bases). V shed 6 bases and J shed 3 bases, with 9 bases lying between them. CDR1 MDHEN and CDR2 SYDVKM come from the germline V gene. CDR3 length: 12 residues. CDR3 coding DNA: TGTGCCAGCAGCCTACAGGGCTACGAGCAGTACGTC. As protein: CASSLQGYEQYV.

The chain has TRBV11-2 and TRBJ2-2; 8 bases are a match to TRBD2. The CDR3 runs 17 residues. Germline assignment: CDR1 SGHAT and CDR2 FQNNGV. V trimming: 5 bases; J trimming: 5 bases; junction bases outside the gene matches: 13. CDR3 nucleotides: TGTGCCAGCAGCAGAGAGGGTAGCGGGATCGTAACCGGGGAGCTGTTTTTT. Amino acids: CASSREGSGIVTGELFF.

The gene calls are TRBV19 and TRBJ2-1; the D is unclear. Trimming left V 3 bases short and J 3 bases short, with 6 bases between. From germline, CDR1 is LNHDA and CDR2 SQIVND (reference sequence). The CDR3 runs to 13 residues. The CDR3 coding sequence is TGTGCCAGTAGTATTACTGTCTACAATGAGCAGTTCTTC. It yields the protein CASSITVYNEQFF.

The V gene is TRBV10-2, the J gene TRBJ1-4, with D tentatively TRBD1 (5 bases). This CDR3 is built from 13 residues. CDR1 and CDR2 (germline): WSHSY, SAAADI. V was pared by 4 bases and J by 4 bases, with 7 bases between. The CDR3 sequence is CASSVQVNEKLFF. The CDR3 nucleotides are TGCGCCAGCAGTGTACAGGTTAATGAAAAACTGTTTTTT.

The chain couples TRBV4-3 to TRBJ1-5; D unresolved. Germline CDR1 is LGHNA and CDR2 is YSLEER. This CDR3 spans 15 amino acids. Trimming stripped 4 bases from V and 0 bases from J, with 10 bases between. The CDR3 loop is CASSPNSYSNQPQHF. CDR3 sequence (DNA): TGCGCCAGCAGCCCAAACAGTTATAGCAATCAGCCCCAGCATTTT.

The rearrangement links TRBV2 to TRBJ2-5; D is perhaps TRBD2 (7 bases). The CDR3 is made up of 15 amino acids. V shed 2 bases and J shed 1 base, with 11 bases lying between them. CDR1 and CDR2 (germline): SNHLY, FYNNEI. The CDR3 protein is CASSERGGSQETQYF. The CDR3, as DNA: TGTGCCAGCAGTGAAAGGGGGGGATCCCAAGAGACCCAGTACTTC. Filled out from reference TRBV2 and TRBJ2-5, the complete variable domain reads EPEVTQTPSHQVTQMGQEVILRCVPISNHLYFYWYRQILGQKVEFLVSFYNNEISEKSEIFDDQFSVERPDGSNFTLKIRSTKLEDSAMYFCASSERGGSQETQYFGPGTRLLVL.